Shown below are 22 T cell receptor beta chains from a single sample sequenced in a study of graft-versus-host responses after intestinal transplantation. Generated by immunoSEQ multiplex PCR, the TCRdb table keeps only in-frame clones and is missing some. The table shows under 90,000 clones, with approximately 90% occurring only once. No antigens are known for them. Here the sequenced sample was unstimulated CD4+ T cells sorted from spleen or lymph node cells, taken before transplant. The receptors originated from a human donor who was the organ donor for an intestinal transplant.

The chain joins TRBV5-6 to TRBJ2-1; weak D call: TRBD1 (5 bases). V was trimmed by 4 bases and J by 3 bases, leaving 8 bases between them. The CDR3 loop spans 13 amino acids. Germline CDR1 reads SGHDT; CDR2 reads YYEEEE. This CDR3 is CASSPDSYNEQFF. In nucleotides, the CDR3 is TGTGCCAGCAGCCCAGACAGCTACAATGAGCAGTTCTTC.

The CDR3 is CASSDRDNSPLHF. CDR3 sequence (DNA): TGTGCCAGCAGCGACAGGGACAATTCACCCCTCCACTTT. The rearrangement joins TRBV7-6 to TRBJ1-6, with 7 bases fitting TRBD1. V gave up 5 bases and J gave up 7 bases; unmatched junction bases: 2. CDR3 length: 13 amino acids. Germline V gives CDR1 SGHVS, CDR2 FNYEAQ. Full variable domain (outside the CDR3, taken from reference TRBV7-6 and TRBJ1-6): GAGVSQSPRYKVTKRGQDVALRCDPISGHVSLYWYRQALGQGPEFLTYFNYEAQQDKSGLPNDRFSAERPEGSISTLTIQRTEQRDSAMYRCASSDRDNSPLHFGNGTRLTVT.

The chain joins TRBV30 to TRBJ1-1; no reliable D call. Between the trimmed V and J ends, which lost 0 bases and 7 bases, there was a span of 15 bases. Germline CDR1 reads GTSNPN; CDR2 reads SVGIG (reference sequence). There are 14 residues in the CDR3. The CDR3 loop reads CAWSVRLSGHEAFF. The CDR3 nucleotides read TGTGCCTGGAGTGTACGCTTGTCGGGTCATGAAGCTTTCTTT.

This clone appeared a few times. The rearrangement uses TRBV7-6 and TRBJ2-7, with 10 bases that match TRBD2. V shed 1 base, J shed 2 bases, and the junction held 5 bases outside the gene matches. The CDR3 contains 16 residues. Germline CDR1 is SGHVS and CDR2 is FNYEAQ. The CDR3: CASSLGPSGGTYEQYF. CDR3 DNA sequence: TGTGCCAGCAGCTTAGGACCTAGCGGGGGAACCTACGAGCAGTACTTC.

This clone was counted only a few times. This chain connects TRBV5-1 to TRBJ1-1; the match to TRBD1 covers 8 bases. The germline gives CDR1 SGHRS, CDR2 YFSETQ. This CDR3 has 14 amino acids. The junction had 7 bases not matched to a gene; V was cut back by 4 bases and J by 5 bases. CDR3 amino acids: CASSTGQGKTEAFF. The CDR3 nucleotides are TGCGCCAGCAGCACCGGACAGGGTAAAACTGAAGCTTTCTTT. Full variable domain (missing parts from reference TRBV5-1 and TRBJ1-1): KAGVTQTPRYLIKTRGQQVTLSCSPISGHRSVSWYQQTPGQGLQFLFEYFSETQRNKGNFPGRFSGRQFSNSRSEMNVSTLELGDSALYLCASSTGQGKTEAFFGQGTRLTVV.

V gene TRBV6-1 combines with J gene TRBJ2-2, with a possible D match to TRBD2 (6 bases). This CDR3 region has 14 residues. Germline V gene sequence: CDR1 MNHNS, CDR2 SASEGT. V lost 7 bases to trimming and J lost 3 bases, with 12 bases between them. The CDR3 DNA reads as TGTGCCAGCATCAGCGGGCGATACACCGGGGAGCTGTTTTTT. This encodes CASISGRYTGELFF.

The chain recombines TRBV7-9 with TRBJ2-7; tentatively, D is TRBD2 (5 bases). Trimming took off 5 bases at V and 0 bases at J, with 17 bases between the two ends. This CDR3 is 16 amino acids long. Germline V lookup: CDR1 SEHNR, CDR2 FQNEAQ (reference sequence). The DNA for the CDR3 is TGTGCCAGCAGCCGACCGCGGACGGGGAGCTCCTACGAGCAGTACTTC. Translating gives CASSRPRTGSSYEQYF.

The chain has TRBV28 and TRBJ2-3, with TRBD1 identical over 9 bases. V was pared by 5 bases and J by 7 bases, with 7 bases of the junction left unmatched. CDR1 MDHEN and CDR2 SYDVKM come from the germline V gene. The CDR3 has 14 amino acids. The CDR3 sequence is CASSLQGAINTQYF. The CDR3 DNA reads as TGTGCCAGCAGTCTACAGGGGGCAATAAATACGCAGTATTTT.

The chain's CDR3 is CASSLGGGVPPQHF. The CDR3 DNA is TGCGCCAGCAGCTTGGGGGGAGGGGTACCGCCCCAGCATTTT. The rearrangement links TRBV5-1 to TRBJ1-5; maybe TRBD1 (5 bases). Trimming removed 0 bases from V and 9 bases from J, with 13 bases in between. From germline, CDR1 is SGHRS and CDR2 YFSETQ. The CDR3 contains 14 residues.

The chain links TRBV6-5 to TRBJ1-1, with 9 bases aligning to TRBD1. The CDR3 is 11 residues long. V lost 8 bases to trimming and J lost 11 bases; unmatched junction nucleotides: 6. CDR1 is MNHEY, CDR2 SVGAGI, per germline. The CDR3 DNA follows: TGTGCCAGCGGACAGGGGTCGCGGGCTTTCTTT. Translated, it gives CASGQGSRAFF.

The V gene is TRBV28, the J gene TRBJ2-7; possible D gene TRBD1, 5 bases. Per germline, CDR1 MDHEN and CDR2 SYDVKM. Trimming cost V 5 bases and J 3 bases, with 14 bases left between them. This CDR3 region has 14 residues. CDR3 amino acids: CASSLSTALYEQYF. Written as DNA, the CDR3 is TGTGCCAGCAGTCTCTCGACAGCCCTCTACGAGCAGTACTTC. The full variable domain, in which reference TRBV28 and TRBJ2-7 provide the parts outside the CDR3, is DVKVTQSSRYLVKRTGEKVFLECVQDMDHENMFWYRQDPGLGLRLIYFSYDVKMKEKGDIPEGYSVSREKKERFSLILESASTNQTSMYLCASSLSTALYEQYFGPGTRLTVT.

In its sample, this clone was seen once. This sequence joins TRBV4-2 and TRBJ1-4; D is possibly TRBD1 (5 bases). Germline V gene data show CDR1 as LGHNA and CDR2 as YNFKEQ. V was pared by 1 base and J by 3 bases, with 9 bases between. This CDR3 comprises 15 residues. This CDR3 is CASSQGGGANEKLFF. As DNA, the CDR3 is TGTGCCAGCAGCCAAGGTGGGGGGGCTAATGAAAAACTGTTTTTT.

This clone appeared once. The J gene is TRBJ2-6, the V gene TRBV2; D remains unclear. The V gene lost 0 bases and the J gene lost 2 bases, with 8 bases spanning the gap. The germline CDR1 and CDR2 sequences are SNHLY and FYNNEI. The CDR3 runs 16 residues. Here the CDR3 DNA reads TGTGCCAGCAGTGAAGCGGAGTCTCCTGGGGCCAACGTCCTGACTTTC. Its protein is CASSEAESPGANVLTF.

The genes are TRBV6-1 and TRBJ2-1, with D possibly matching TRBD1 (6 bases). The CDR3 has 14 residues. V dropped 8 bases and J dropped 6 bases, with 17 bases sitting between them. The germline V gene encodes CDR1 MNHNS and CDR2 SASEGT. The chain's CDR3 is CASRTGFLGNEQFF. The DNA for the CDR3 is TGTGCCAGCCGAACAGGGTTCCTTGGCAATGAGCAGTTCTTC.

V is TRBV21-1 and J is TRBJ2-1; the table names TRBD1, a call not compared with the DNA. TRBV21-1 is a listed pseudogene. The CDR3 contains 16 residues. CDR3 bases: TGTGCCAGCAGCAAGGCGAACCGGGACAGGTGTAATGAGCAGTTCTTC. Protein: CASSKANRDRCNEQFF.

This rearrangement joins TRBV10-2 to TRBJ2-1; TRBD2 matches 12 bases. V trimming: 3 bases; J trimming: 8 bases; junction bases outside the gene matches: 17. Germline values: CDR1 WSHSY, CDR2 SAAADI. There are 19 residues in the CDR3. CDR3 coding DNA: TGCGCCAGCAGTGATAAAAGAGAGGGGGCTAGCGGGGGGGCATATGAGCAGTTCTTC. This gives the protein CASSDKREGASGGAYEQFF.

In DNA, the CDR3 is TGTGCCAGCAGCGTAGGGGGCATGAACACTGAAGCTTTCTTT. Translating gives CASSVGGMNTEAFF. This rearrangement joins TRBV9 to TRBJ1-1, with TRBD1 as a possible D gene (5 bases). Germline V gene data show CDR1 as SGDLS and CDR2 as YYNGEE. V was pared by 0 bases and J by 0 bases, with 6 bases between. There are 14 residues in the CDR3.

The V gene is TRBV15, the J gene TRBJ2-1; possible D gene TRBD1, 5 bases. Germline lookup yields CDR1 LNHNV and CDR2 YYDKDF (reference sequence). V dropped 0 bases and J dropped 2 bases, with 14 bases sitting between them. This CDR3 spans 17 amino acids. CDR3 amino acids: CATSRDWGTLTYNEQFF. The DNA of the CDR3 is TGTGCCACCAGCAGAGATTGGGGCACTCTAACCTACAATGAGCAGTTCTTC.

V and J are TRBV2 and TRBJ1-2, with D tentatively TRBD1 (5 bases). V lost 8 bases, J lost 4 bases, and 17 bases lay in between. The CDR3 totals 14 residues. Germline-derived CDR1 and CDR2 are SNHLY and FYNNEI. CDR3 residues: CASRYGGGIYGYTF. CDR3 in DNA: TGTGCCAGCCGGTACGGGGGGGGAATCTATGGCTACACCTTC.

This chain joins TRBV15 and TRBJ1-4, with TRBD1 as a possible D gene (5 bases). Trimming shortened V by 5 bases and J by 4 bases, and 14 bases separated the two germline ends. The CDR3 spans 15 residues. The germline V gene encodes CDR1 LNHNV and CDR2 YYDKDF (reference sequence). The CDR3 here is CATSSRQPYNEKLFF. In DNA, the CDR3 is TGTGCCACCAGCTCCCGACAGCCATATAATGAAAAACTGTTTTTT.

The genes are TRBV11-1 and TRBJ2-7, with D maybe TRBD1 (6 bases). Trimming removed 6 bases from V and 0 bases from J, with 12 bases in between. The germline V gene encodes CDR1 SGHAT and CDR2 FQDESV (reference sequence). This CDR3 spans 14 amino acids. The CDR3 is CASRRQENSYEQYF. CDR3 bases: TGTGCCAGCAGGAGACAGGAAAACTCCTACGAGCAGTACTTC.

The rearrangement joins TRBV10-3 to TRBJ2-5, with 9 bases fitting TRBD1. This CDR3 region has 14 residues. Germline-derived CDR1 and CDR2 are ENHRY and SYGVKD. J gave up 3 bases and V 6 bases, and 5 bases lay outside the gene matches. CDR3 protein: CAIRRGQGEETQYF. The CDR3 region has the DNA TGTGCCATCAGGAGGGGACAGGGAGAAGAGACCCAGTACTTC.